This T cell receptor beta chain was sequenced for a study of cytomegalovirus exposure and HLA in healthy donors. General study findings and limits: A few CMV-associated chains were confirmed in vitro to be specific for CMV antigens. Relative to the approximately 700-donor mean, N-insertions were reportedly fewer in an Asian-associated ancestry cluster in a later analysis. In a later analysis, at a false discovery rate of 0.05, roughly 18,000 TCR beta sequences were associated with HLA alleles.

60 Vbeta and 13 Jbeta primers were used in PCR. The data were produced by immunoSEQ multiplex PCR, yet TCRdb's version contains in-frame clones alone and is incomplete. The listing contains some 150,000 clones. This CDR3 spans 14 amino acids. Trimming cost V 10 bases and J 3 bases; bases outside gene matches: 7. CDR1 is LNHDA and CDR2 is SQIVND in the germline V gene (reference sequence). Comments on this clone: The antigen remains unidentified.

This TCR was recovered from a woman younger than 35 in good health and CMV-seropositive. This chain uses TRBV19 with TRBJ1-1; 11 positions agree with TRBD1. The specimen was PBMCs. This chain's CDR3 is CATKDRGPHTEAFF. DNA for the CDR3: TGTGCCACCAAGGACAGGGGGCCGCACACTGAAGCTTTCTTT.